These 29 T cell receptor beta chains originate from one sample sequenced in a study of monozygotic twins with inflammatory bowel disease. TCRdb reprocessed the 5' RACE reads; each CDR3 protein has one entry and no DNA is given. This sample's table has 80,000 or so distinct CDR3 sequences. Sequenced: blood. The receptors were gathered from a human donor with ulcerative colitis or Crohn's disease, or a healthy co-twin of an affected twin (not recorded which).

J is TRBJ1-4 and V is TRBV21-1; without DNA, the TCRdb call of TRBD1 cannot be checked. TRBV21-1 is labeled a pseudogene. The CDR3 consists of 14 residues. CDR3: CASPRQPFSEKLFF.

This chain links TRBV12-3 or TRBV12-4 with TRBJ2-2. The CDR3 totals 12 residues. The CDR3 reads CASSLNTGELFF.

V usage is TRBV27 and J usage is TRBJ1-5; checking the TCRdb D call of TRBD1 is not possible without DNA. This CDR3 contains 16 residues. CDR1 and CDR2 (germline): MNHEY, SMNVEV (reference sequence). This CDR3 reads CASSLEDRWGNQPQHF.

The chain has TRBV11-2 and TRBJ2-1. CDR3 length: 15 residues. Germline V lookup: CDR1 SGHAT, CDR2 FQNNGV. The chain's CDR3 is CASSLVSGQYNEQFF.

The rearrangement links TRBV11-2 to TRBJ1-6; checking the TCRdb D call of TRBD1 is not possible without DNA. Per germline, CDR1 SGHAT and CDR2 FQNNGV. The CDR3 sequence is 19 residues long. CDR3 loop: CASSSPFPSSSSYNSPLHF.

The chain is built from TRBV6-6 and TRBJ2-3. The germline gives CDR1 MNHNY, CDR2 SVGAGI (reference sequence). This CDR3 has 13 amino acids. CDR3 residues: CASSYRGADTQYF.

The chain has TRBV5-1 and TRBJ2-3; TCRdb selects TRBD1, and the lack of DNA leaves this call unchecked. The CDR3 consists of 15 residues. Per germline, CDR1 SGHRS and CDR2 YFSETQ. The CDR3 reads CASRRGAFPADTQYF.

The J gene is TRBJ2-1, the V gene TRBV7-3. This CDR3 is 13 amino acids long. Germline CDR1 reads SGHTA; CDR2 reads FQGTGA. The CDR3 loop is CASSLSVMDEQFF.

The J gene is TRBJ2-5, the V gene TRBV20-1; no DNA is available, so the TRBD1 call from TCRdb remains unchecked. Germline loops: CDR1 DFQATT, CDR2 SNEGSKA (reference sequence). This CDR3 contains 14 residues. The CDR3 loop is CSAFGGPGQETQYF.

The rearrangement uses TRBV18 and TRBJ1-1. CDR3 length equals 15 residues. Per the germline V gene, CDR1 is KGHSH and CDR2 is LQKENI. This CDR3 is CASSPVGNVNTEAFF.

The V call is TRBV10-3, the J call TRBJ1-5; as DNA is missing, the TRBD1 call by TCRdb cannot be tested. Germline CDR1 ENHRY, CDR2 SYGVKD. The CDR3 totals 16 residues. The CDR3 is CAISRTGQMSNQPQHF.

V gene TRBV7-2 combines with J gene TRBJ2-7. This CDR3 comprises 12 residues. From germline, CDR1 is SGHTA and CDR2 FQGNSA. The CDR3 here is CASSLAGAKQYF.

The chain joins TRBV11-1 to TRBJ1-4; the D call from TCRdb, TRBD1, cannot be confirmed without DNA. CDR1 SGHAT and CDR2 FQDESV come from the germline V gene (reference sequence). This CDR3 comprises 18 residues. CDR3 in amino acids: CASSVKTGGLEINEKLFF.

This chain connects TRBV3-1 to TRBJ1-1. CDR3 length equals 13 residues. The V gene's germline CDR1 is LGHDT and CDR2 YNNKEL (reference sequence). The CDR3 loop is CASSLTMNTEAFF.

The chain links TRBV23-1 to TRBJ1-5; lacking DNA, the TRBD1 call made by TCRdb goes unchecked. TRBV23-1 is an ORF; its function is uncertain. The CDR3 loop spans 13 amino acids. This chain's CDR3 is CASSDQGDQPQHF.

V and J are TRBV20-1 and TRBJ2-3; with no DNA, the TCRdb D assignment of TRBD2 cannot be verified. CDR1 and CDR2 from the germline V gene are DFQATT and SNEGSKA (reference sequence). This CDR3 contains 11 residues. The CDR3 loop reads CSLLGGDTQYF.

The chain couples TRBV10-3 to TRBJ2-1; TCRdb outputs TRBD1, but without DNA this stays unchecked. The CDR3 covers 15 residues. Germline lookup yields CDR1 ENHRY and CDR2 SYGVKD. The CDR3 reads CAISPRTGARNEQFF.

The chain recombines TRBV5-5 with TRBJ1-3. The germline V gene encodes CDR1 SGHKS and CDR2 YYEKEE (reference sequence). The CDR3 has 15 residues. This CDR3 is CASSLAGRAETVIYF. Filled out from reference TRBV5-5 and TRBJ1-3, the complete variable domain reads DAGVTQSPTHLIKTRGQQVTLRCSPISGHKSVSWYQQVLGQGPQFIFQYYEKEERGRGNFPDRFSARQFPNYSSELNVNALLLGDSALYLCASSLAGRAETVIYFGEGSWLTVV.

CDR3: CSARERGLNSPLHF. This chain connects TRBV20-1 to TRBJ1-6; TCRdb indicates TRBD1, and absent DNA this call remains unverified. The germline gives CDR1 DFQATT, CDR2 SNEGSKA (reference sequence). This CDR3 is 14 amino acids long.

The rearrangement joins TRBV7-9 to TRBJ1-3. The CDR3 spans 16 residues. Germline lookup yields CDR1 SEHNR and CDR2 FQNEAQ (reference sequence). This CDR3 reads CASSLQTENSGNTIYF.

The chain carries TRBV5-1 and TRBJ1-1; the D call of TRBD1 rests on TCRdb alone, since no DNA is present to check it. Germline V gene data show CDR1 as SGHRS and CDR2 as YFSETQ. The CDR3 contains 14 residues. CDR3 protein: CASSLTGGNTEAFF.

The CDR3 sequence is CASSLSPTGLQPQHF. V is TRBV28 and J is TRBJ1-5; the TRBD1 assignment by TCRdb is unverifiable without DNA. The germline gives CDR1 MDHEN, CDR2 SYDVKM. The CDR3 loop spans 15 amino acids. Looking up the rest from reference TRBV28 and TRBJ1-5 gives the full variable domain: DVKVTQSSRYLVKRTGEKVFLECVQDMDHENMFWYRQDPGLGLRLIYFSYDVKMKEKGDIPEGYSVSREKKERFSLILESASTNQTSMYLCASSLSPTGLQPQHFGDGTRLSIL.

This sequence joins TRBV10-3 and TRBJ1-1. Germline V gives CDR1 ENHRY, CDR2 SYGVKD. The CDR3 spans 15 residues. CDR3 sequence reads: CAITVDGAYSREAFF.

The chain has TRBV3-1 and TRBJ1-6; there is no DNA to check the TCRdb D call of TRBD1. Germline CDR1 reads LGHDT; CDR2 reads YNNKEL (reference sequence). CDR3 length equals 14 residues. This CDR3 reads CASSLGTWNSPLHF.

The chain carries TRBV7-8 and TRBJ1-2. The CDR3 is 14 residues long. The germline gives CDR1 SGHVS, CDR2 FQNEAQ. CDR3 sequence reads: CASSLREARYGYTF.

The V call is TRBV18, the J call TRBJ2-1; TCRdb names TRBD2, which stays unverified in the absence of DNA. This CDR3 region has 15 residues. Germline V gives CDR1 KGHSH, CDR2 LQKENI. The CDR3 protein is CASSPPSGGDNEQFF.

The chain combines TRBV18 with TRBJ1-4; with no DNA, the TCRdb D assignment of TRBD1 cannot be verified. The germline gives CDR1 KGHSH, CDR2 LQKENI. The CDR3 sequence is 14 residues long. The CDR3: CASSTSGGAVKLFF. Complete variable domain (other parts from reference TRBV18 and TRBJ1-4): NAGVMQNPRHLVRRRGQEARLRCSPMKGHSHVYWYRQLPEEGLKFMVYLQKENIIDESGMPKERFSAEFPKEGPSILRIQQVVRGDSAAYFCASSTSGGAVKLFFGSGTQLSVL.

The CDR3 sequence is CASSVQGSYGYTF. The chain links TRBV12-3 or TRBV12-4 to TRBJ1-2; TCRdb's assignment of TRBD1 cannot be checked, as there is no DNA. The CDR3 spans 13 residues.

The V call is TRBV5-1, the J call TRBJ2-3; TCRdb's D call, TRBD2, is unchecked because there is no DNA. From germline, CDR1 is SGHRS and CDR2 YFSETQ. The CDR3 sequence is 15 residues long. The CDR3 here is CASSPGGGRTDTQYF.